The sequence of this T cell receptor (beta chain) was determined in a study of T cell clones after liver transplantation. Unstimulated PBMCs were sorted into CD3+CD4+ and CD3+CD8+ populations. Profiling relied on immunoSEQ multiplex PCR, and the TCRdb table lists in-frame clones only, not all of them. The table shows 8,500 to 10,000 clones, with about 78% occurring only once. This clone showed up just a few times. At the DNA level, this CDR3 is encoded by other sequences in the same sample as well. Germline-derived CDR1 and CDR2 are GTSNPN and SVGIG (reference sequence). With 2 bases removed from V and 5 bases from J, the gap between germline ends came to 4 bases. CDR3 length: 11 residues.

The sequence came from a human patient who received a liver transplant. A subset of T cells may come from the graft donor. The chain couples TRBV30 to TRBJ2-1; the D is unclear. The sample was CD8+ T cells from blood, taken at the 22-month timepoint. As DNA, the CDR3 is TGTGCCTGGAGTTCGGACAATGAGCAGTTCTTC. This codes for CAWSSDNEQFF. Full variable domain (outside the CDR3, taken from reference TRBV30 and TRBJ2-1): SQTIHQWPATLVQPVGSPLSLECTVEGTSNPNLYWYRQAAGRGLQLLFYSVGIGQISSEVPQNLSASRPQDRQFILSSKKLLLSDSGFYLCAWSSDNEQFFGPGTRLTVL.